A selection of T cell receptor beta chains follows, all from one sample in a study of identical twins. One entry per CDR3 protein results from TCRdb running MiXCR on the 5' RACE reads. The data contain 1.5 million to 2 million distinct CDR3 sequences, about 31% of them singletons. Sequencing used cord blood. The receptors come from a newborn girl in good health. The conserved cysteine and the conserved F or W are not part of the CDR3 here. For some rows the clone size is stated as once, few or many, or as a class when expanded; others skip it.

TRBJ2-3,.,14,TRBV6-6,ASSYPRSGGTDTRY
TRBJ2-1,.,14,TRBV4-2,ASSQWYSGEYNEQF
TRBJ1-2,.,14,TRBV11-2,ASSLESLGGRHGYT
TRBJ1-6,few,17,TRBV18,ASSLIPGTATSYNSPLH
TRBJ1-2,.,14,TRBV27,ASSLSHREANYGYT
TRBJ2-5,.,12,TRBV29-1,SVDSGGEEETQY
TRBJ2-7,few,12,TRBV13,ASSLWTRSYEQY
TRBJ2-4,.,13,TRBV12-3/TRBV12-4,ASQKIVVSKNVQY
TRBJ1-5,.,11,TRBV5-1,ASALGSAQPQH
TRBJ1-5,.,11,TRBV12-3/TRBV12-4,ASSLNQGQPQH
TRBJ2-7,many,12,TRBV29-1,SARLVGVAYEQY
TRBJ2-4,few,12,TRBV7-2,ASSGGVAKNIQY
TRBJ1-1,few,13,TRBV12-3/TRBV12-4,ASAPSGTMNTEAF
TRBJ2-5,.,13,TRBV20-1,SAPTGGGSLLGQY
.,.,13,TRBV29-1,SATSGTGTRNEQY
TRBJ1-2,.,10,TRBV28,AISLTRGSYT
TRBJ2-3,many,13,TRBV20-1,STLQIRGGTDTQY
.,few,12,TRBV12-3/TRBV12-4,ASSATSGRNEQY
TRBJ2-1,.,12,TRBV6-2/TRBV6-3,ARSKLTRGNEQF
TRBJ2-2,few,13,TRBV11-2,ASSTGLEVTGELF
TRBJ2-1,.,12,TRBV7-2,ASSLRRTSDEQF
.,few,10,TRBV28,ANSLTAYEQY
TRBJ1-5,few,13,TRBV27,ASAGQPYSNQPQH
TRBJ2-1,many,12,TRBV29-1,SVDSQGSYNEQF
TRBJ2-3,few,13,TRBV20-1,SAPTSGRVTDTQY
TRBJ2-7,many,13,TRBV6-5,ASSYSNRGRGEQY
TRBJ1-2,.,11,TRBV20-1,SARAGYPVGYT
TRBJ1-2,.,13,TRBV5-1,ASSLGQSLNYGYT
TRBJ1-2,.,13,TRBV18,ASSNYGHFGYGYT
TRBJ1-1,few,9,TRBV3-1,ASSRGQEAF
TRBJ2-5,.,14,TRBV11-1,ASSQGLAGALETQY
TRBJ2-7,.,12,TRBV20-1,SAKDGTGSYEQY
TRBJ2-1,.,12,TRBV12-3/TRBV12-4,ASKVSTGGETQF
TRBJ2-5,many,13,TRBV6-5,ASSRQGGGQETQY
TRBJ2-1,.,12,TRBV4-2,ASSQRGQGHEQF